These T cell receptor beta chains were read from a single sample in a study of immune characterization of retroperitoneal liposarcoma. Each CDR3 protein gets one entry after TCRdb re-called the PCR reads with MiXCR. Here the sample spans 6,500 to 7,500 distinct CDR3 sequences, less than 30% being singletons. Sequenced: tumor tissue. The receptor source for this set is a female donor with retroperitoneal liposarcoma. The CDR3 runs from the conserved cysteine through the conserved F or W. Some rows mark clone size as missing; the rest say once, few, many or name a class of expanded clone.

clone_size	v_call	cdr3_aa
once	TRBV19	CASREAGASYEQYF
few	TRBV6-1	CASSRGTSGKSPNEQYF
few	TRBV4-2	CASSQDGGSGAGELFF
few	TRBV6-1	CASSATTSGAYNEQFF
-	TRBV12-3/TRBV12-4	CASTRDSGNTIYF
-	TRBV7-9	CASSLAGQGRTEQFF
medium-sized	TRBV7-9	CASSLGLEYNEQFF
-	TRBV6-1	CASNGLGASPDTQYF
-	TRBV24-1	CATSEDGGGQETQYF
few	TRBV12-3/TRBV12-4	CASSLGTDSTEAFF
few	TRBV6-6	CASTRLAGSFEETQYF
-	TRBV20-1	CSAREGGWSTEAFF
few	TRBV6-1	CASIGDVDTQYF
-	TRBV20-1	CSASSPTEGETQYF
many	TRBV12-3/TRBV12-4	CASRWTGEQPQHF
-	TRBV5-4	CASSASGGSDTQYF
many	TRBV5-1	CASSLVRGEQFF
-	TRBV7-8	CASSQSRRRVYNEQYF
many	TRBV7-3	CASSPSGEGTDTQYF
few	TRBV20-1	CSARAGLGVGDTQYF
-	TRBV6-6	CASNSGTGGSSGANVLTF
medium-sized	TRBV6-6	CASRRGAGETQYF